A single sample is the source of the 4 T cell receptor beta chains below, sequenced in a study of shared clonotypes between healthy human individuals. TCRdb keeps only in-frame clones here, not all; method: immunoSEQ multiplex PCR. The sample yields about 1.1 million clones, 70% to 80% seen once. Material for sequencing was memory CD4+ T cells from PBMCs. Subset: CD45RA-negative fraction. The source of these receptors is a young man in good health. Some clones in this sample may be carry-over from other donors' samples.

This chain joins TRBV7-2 and TRBJ1-3; weak D call: TRBD1 (6 bases). The V end was cut by 2 bases, the J end by 1 base, with 12 bases between. This CDR3 has 16 residues. The germline V gene encodes CDR1 SGHTA and CDR2 FQGNSA. CDR3 bases: TGTGCCAGCAGCTTACAGGGGTCCGGGTCTGGAAACACCATATATTTT. It codes for CASSLQGSGSGNTIYF.

About this clone itself: Mismatch with germline at one junction end may stem from a read error. The V and J genes are TRBV15 and TRBJ2-7; possible D gene TRBD1, 5 bases. The CDR3 spans 18 residues. Looked up from germline, CDR1 is LNHNV and CDR2 is YYDKDF (reference sequence). The CDR3 region is CATSRNPTGFPWSSEQYF. The CDR3 DNA sequence: TGTGCCACCAGCAGAAACCCCACAGGTTTTCCCTGGTCCTCCGAGCAGTACTTC.

The J gene is TRBJ2-7, the V gene TRBV7-3; 8 bases line up with TRBD1. The germline V gene encodes CDR1 SGHTA and CDR2 FQGTGA. J lost 4 bases, V lost 1 base, and 6 bases had no gene match. CDR3 size: 15 residues. CDR3: CASSLNPGGIYEQYF. CDR3 in DNA: TGTGCCAGCAGCTTAAACCCAGGGGGCATTTACGAGCAGTACTTC. Full variable domain (outside the CDR3, taken from reference TRBV7-3 and TRBJ2-7): GAGVSQTPSNKVTEKGKYVELRCDPISGHTALYWYRQSLGQGPEFLIYFQGTGAADDSGLPNDRFFAVRPEGSVSTLKIQRTERGDSAVYLCASSLNPGGIYEQYFGPGTRLTVT.

The CDR3 DNA reads TGTGCCAGCAGGGAGACCTCAGGGTATCGGGTTAGGGAGACCCAGTACTTC. Protein sequence: CASRETSGYRVRETQYF. V and J are TRBV28 and TRBJ2-5; tentatively, D is TRBD1 (5 bases). Germline-derived CDR1 and CDR2 are MDHEN and SYDVKM. V lost 6 bases to trimming and J lost 5 bases, with 25 bases between them. The CDR3 has 17 amino acids.